The present T cell receptor (beta chain) was sequenced within a study of shared clonotypes between healthy human individuals (dated by TCRdb to about 2020). With respect to the entire study: Three men and a couple of women, aged 18 to 49 years, made up the cohort. Blood TCR repertoires of four to six healthy adults were deeply sequenced to estimate repertoire size and the extent of clonotype sharing between individuals. Libraries were prepared and TCR repertoires were sequenced by different laboratories using diverse techniques, in order to increase sequencing depth and limit assay-specific biases. Each donor's leukapheresis produced roughly between roughly 0.85 and 9 billion PBMCs.

Using the deep immunoSEQ assay, multiplex PCR amplified TCR CDR3 regions from genomic DNA. Extracted genomic DNA from each cell subset was spread evenly across all wells of several immunoSEQ 96-well plates, with each plate serving as a replicate. For unsorted PBMC, approximately 310 ng genomic DNA, equal to tens of thousands of T cell genomes, was loaded into each replicate PCR. Genomic DNA from unsorted PBMC was sequenced over ten immunoSEQ deep assay plates. Purified libraries were measured with a Qubit 3.0 fluorometer, size-checked on a Bioanalyzer 2100, and measured again with the KAPA Library Quantification kit. Each immunoSEQ 96-well plate was sequenced on its own single-read 150-cycle Illumina NextSeq 550 flow cell. In the source study's methods: The immunoSEQ output contained only junctional sequences without quality scores, so filtering could not match that applied to full-length reads. Sequences were annotated with PyIR, a Python wrapper for IgBLAST v1.9, using IMGT germline references to assign V/J genes and CDR3. Reads with weak V/J assignments (E-value above 1e-6), missing CDR3, stop codons, out-of-frame junctions, or ambiguous translated residues were removed. V3J clonotypes were defined as sequences sharing an identical inferred V gene, J gene, and CDR3 amino acid sequence. Percentage overlap between repertoires was computed as shared unique clonotypes divided by the size of the smaller repertoire. Three approaches were used to assess repertoire richness: RTK rarefaction, the Chao1 estimator, and Recon v2.1 estimates of unobserved clonotypes. TCRdb took over this immuneACCESS table, retaining in-frame rearrangements with V and J assigned. Such tables are incomplete; in checked studies, under half of the missing clones stem from an unresolved V gene, and the remainder is unexplained. Clone size and the V and J calls come from that table; the DNA yielded D and trimming. Recorded for this sample are about 100,000 clones; 40% to 55% of them occurred a single time. The ten largest clones add up to roughly 15% of the sample.

Broad study findings and their caveats: Because the study included only a small number of donors, the genetic and exposure-history diversity represented was limited. Pairwise subsampling indicated that sequencing depth was expected to affect the degree of clonotype sharing among donors. Only blood was sampled, and tissue TCR repertoires likely differ from those in blood.

This clone was detected ten times or more. It has no known antigen specificity. It has no much larger one-base neighbor in the sample; base qualities were not kept. The donors were healthy, HIV-negative adults who had no recently reported acute infections or vaccinations. All donors were Caucasian adults living in Nashville, Tennessee, USA. In the unsorted samples, some 94 million PBMCs were counted, and genomic DNA was extracted using the QIAamp DNA Blood Mini kit. Blood was obtained by leukapheresis, after which PBMCs were separated by Ficoll-Histopaque density gradient centrifugation and cryopreserved in liquid nitrogen vapor phase. From the cysteine up to the phenylalanine, the CDR3 has a length of 13 residues. Just the 39-base CDR3 DNA is kept, in frame starting at base 1. The germline V gene gives CDR1 as SQVTM and CDR2 as ANQGSEA. V loses 7 bases, J loses 0 bases, and the germline ends lie 13 bases apart.

This chain is built from TRBV29-1 and TRBJ2-7; no D gene can be assigned with confidence. The clonotype comes from a woman aged 40 to 50 in good health. Some clones in this sample may be carry-over from other donors' samples. Sequenced material: PBMCs. Here the CDR3 is given as CSAKDPGSYEQYF. The nucleotide sequence is TGCAGCGCTAAAGACCCAGGCTCCTACGAGCAGTACTTC.